The 9 T cell receptor beta chains reported below all come from one sample, sequenced in a study of T cell responses to AZD1222 COVID-19 vaccine. The method was immunoSEQ multiplex PCR; TCRdb's version includes in-frame clones alone and lacks a portion of them. The sample includes hundreds of thousands of clones, about 93% of them seen just once. Sequencing was performed on peripheral blood, taken on day 0 of MenACWY control vaccination. Source of these receptors: an adult in good health.

V is TRBV25-1 and J is TRBJ1-1; D is uncertain. CDR1 is MGHDK and CDR2 is SYGVNS in the germline V gene. This CDR3 has 13 amino acids. V gave up 2 bases and J gave up 1 base, with 5 bases separating them. CDR3 sequence reads: CASSETANTEAFF. CDR3 nucleotide sequence: TGTGCCAGCAGTGAAACAGCGAACACTGAAGCTTTCTTT.

This chain links TRBV5-1 with TRBJ2-6; 9 bases are a match to TRBD1. V lost 4 bases and J lost 3; bases outside the gene matches: 5. Germline V lookup: CDR1 SGHRS, CDR2 YFSETQ. CDR3 length: 16 amino acids. Here the CDR3 DNA reads TGCGCCAGCAGCACTACAGGGGGCGTTGGGGCCAACGTCCTGACTTTC. Translating gives CASSTTGGVGANVLTF. Supplemented by reference TRBV5-1 and TRBJ2-6, the full variable domain reads KAGVTQTPRYLIKTRGQQVTLSCSPISGHRSVSWYQQTPGQGLQFLFEYFSETQRNKGNFPGRFSGRQFSNSRSEMNVSTLELGDSALYLCASSTTGGVGANVLTFGAGSRLTVL.

J is TRBJ2-1 and V is TRBV7-2, with 8 positions matching TRBD1. Losses at the gene ends were 5 bases for V and 2 bases for J; bases not matched to a gene: 5. The CDR3 extends over 15 amino acids. Germline lookup yields CDR1 SGHTA and CDR2 FQGNSA. The CDR3 DNA reads TGTGCCAGCAGCCCCCGACAGGGGACCTACAATGAGCAGTTCTTC. This gives the protein CASSPRQGTYNEQFF.

This clone was counted a single time. The gene calls are TRBV5-6 and TRBJ1-5; D is ambiguous. The germline gives CDR1 SGHDT, CDR2 YYEEEE. This CDR3 has 14 amino acids. Trimming shortened V by 4 bases and J by 2 bases, and 10 bases separated the two germline ends. CDR3 residues: CASSRRQGNQPQHF. The CDR3 DNA is TGTGCCAGCAGCCGGAGGCAGGGCAATCAGCCCCAGCATTTT.

J is TRBJ1-1 and V is TRBV11-2; D might be TRBD1 (5 bases). With 2 bases removed from V and 5 bases from J, the gap between germline ends came to 12 bases. This CDR3 has 14 residues. The V gene's germline CDR1 is SGHAT and CDR2 FQNNGV. The DNA of the CDR3 is TGTGCCAGCAGCTTAATTGGGGGGATGACTGAAGCTTTCTTT. Its translation: CASSLIGGMTEAFF.

The rearrangement links TRBV19 to TRBJ1-5, with TRBD1 matching 10 bases. The CDR3 totals 15 residues. After removal of 5 bases from V and 9 bases from J, the junction contained 10 bases not matched to a gene. CDR1 and CDR2 (germline): LNHDA, SQIVND (reference sequence). Here the CDR3 DNA reads TGTGCCAGTAGTCCCCGACAGGGGGCCGACCCGCCCCAGCATTTT. Its protein is CASSPRQGADPPQHF.

The genes are TRBV12-3 or TRBV12-4 and TRBJ2-1; the match to TRBD2 covers 7 bases. V lost 5 bases to trimming and J lost 13 bases; unmatched junction nucleotides: 5. The CDR3 consists of 11 residues. The chain's CDR3 is CASSRAGTQFF. The CDR3 bases are TGTGCCAGCAGTCGAGCGGGAACCCAGTTCTTC.

The V call is TRBV12-3 or TRBV12-4, the J call TRBJ1-5; no clear D. The CDR3 runs 13 residues. V was shortened by 7 bases and J by 0 bases, with 7 bases between the two germline ends. The CDR3 DNA is TGTGCCAGCACCACATATAGCAATCAGCCCCAGCATTTT. Translated, it gives CASTTYSNQPQHF.

This clone was seen at least ten times. The rearrangement joins TRBV7-9 to TRBJ1-2; the D gene is possibly TRBD1 (6 bases). This CDR3 has 12 residues. V gave up 11 bases and J gave up 2 bases, with 12 bases separating them. Germline values: CDR1 SEHNR, CDR2 FQNEAQ (reference sequence). In DNA form, the CDR3 reads TGTGCCGGGTCGGGACAAAACTATGGCTACACCTTC. Its protein is CAGSGQNYGYTF.